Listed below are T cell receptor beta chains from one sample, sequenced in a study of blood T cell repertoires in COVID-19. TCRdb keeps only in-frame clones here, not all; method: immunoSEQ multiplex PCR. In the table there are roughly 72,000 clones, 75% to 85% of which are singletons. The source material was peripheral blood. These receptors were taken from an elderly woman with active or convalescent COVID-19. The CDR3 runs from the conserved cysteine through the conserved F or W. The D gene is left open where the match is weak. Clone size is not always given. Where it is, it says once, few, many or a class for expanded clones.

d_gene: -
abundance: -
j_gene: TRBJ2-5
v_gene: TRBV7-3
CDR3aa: CASSPRGDQETQYF
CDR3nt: TGTGCCAGCAGCCCCCGGGGAGATCAAGAGACCCAGTACTTC

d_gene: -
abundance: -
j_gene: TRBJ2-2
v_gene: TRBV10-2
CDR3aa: CASREFSSRDTGELFF
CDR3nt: TGCGCCAGCAGGGAATTTTCATCGCGGGACACCGGGGAGCTGTTTTTT

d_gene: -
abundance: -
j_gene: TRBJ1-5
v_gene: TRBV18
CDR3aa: CASSPGTPTASQPQHF
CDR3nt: TGTGCCAGCTCACCAGGGACTCCCACGGCGAGTCAGCCCCAGCATTTT

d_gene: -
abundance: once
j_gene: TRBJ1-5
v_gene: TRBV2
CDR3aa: CASRQGDYSNQPQHF
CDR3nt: TGTGCCAGCAGGCAAGGAGACTATAGCAATCAGCCCCAGCATTTT

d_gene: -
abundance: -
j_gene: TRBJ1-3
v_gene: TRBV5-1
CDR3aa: CASSLKRATLGNTIYF
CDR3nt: TGCGCCAGCAGCTTGAAGAGGGCTACACTTGGAAACACCATATATTTT

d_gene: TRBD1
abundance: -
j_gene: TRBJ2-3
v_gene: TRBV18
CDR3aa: CASSPDRGLVTDTQYF
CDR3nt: TGTGCCAGCTCACCTGACAGGGGGCTTGTCACAGATACGCAGTATTTT

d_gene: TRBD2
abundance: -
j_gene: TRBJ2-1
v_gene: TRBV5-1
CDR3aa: CASSLQGTLAGNEQFF
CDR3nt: TGCGCCAGCAGCTTACAGGGTACACTAGCGGGCAATGAGCAGTTCTTC

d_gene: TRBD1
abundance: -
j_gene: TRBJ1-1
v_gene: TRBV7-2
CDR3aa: CASSSGQGGVRHTEAFF
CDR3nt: TGTGCCAGCAGCTCGGGACAGGGTGGGGTACGGCACACTGAAGCTTTCTTT

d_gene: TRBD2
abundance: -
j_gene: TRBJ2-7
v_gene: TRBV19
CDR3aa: CASSTPILGGSLYEQYF
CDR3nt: TGTGCCAGTAGTACCCCGATACTGGGGGGGTCCCTCTACGAGCAGTACTTC

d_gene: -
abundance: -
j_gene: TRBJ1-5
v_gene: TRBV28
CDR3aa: CASSLGGDNQPQHF
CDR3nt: TGTGCCAGCAGTTTGGGAGGGGACAATCAGCCCCAGCATTTT

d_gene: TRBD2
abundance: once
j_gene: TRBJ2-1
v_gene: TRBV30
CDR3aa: CAWSVGAGYNEQFF
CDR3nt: TGTGCCTGGAGTGTGGGAGCGGGATACAATGAGCAGTTCTTC

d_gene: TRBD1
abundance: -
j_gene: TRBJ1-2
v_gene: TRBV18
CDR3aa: CASSPLPRRDRGYYGYTF
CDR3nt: TGTGCCAGCTCACCCTTACCTCGCCGGGACAGGGGCTACTATGGCTACACCTTC

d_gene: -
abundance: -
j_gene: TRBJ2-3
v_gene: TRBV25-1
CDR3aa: CASSERAPSDTQYF
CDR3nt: TGTGCCAGCAGTGAACGAGCTCCGTCAGATACGCAGTATTTT

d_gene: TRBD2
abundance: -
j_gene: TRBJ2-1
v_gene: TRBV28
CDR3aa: CASSEITSGQYNEQFF
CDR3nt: TGTGCCAGCAGCGAAATTACTAGCGGGCAATACAATGAGCAGTTCTTC

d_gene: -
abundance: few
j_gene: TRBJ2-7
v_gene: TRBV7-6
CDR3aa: CASSLFSGYEQYF
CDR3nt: TGTGCCAGCAGCTTATTTTCAGGGTACGAGCAGTACTTC

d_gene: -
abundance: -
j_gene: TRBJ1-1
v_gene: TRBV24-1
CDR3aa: CATSDARGGNTEAFF
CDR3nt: TGTGCCACCAGTGACGCTCGAGGAGGGAACACTGAAGCTTTCTTT

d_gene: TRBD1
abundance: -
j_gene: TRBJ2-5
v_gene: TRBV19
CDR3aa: CASSAGQGLGETQYF
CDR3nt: TGTGCCAGTAGTGCCGGACAGGGCCTCGGGGAGACCCAGTACTTC

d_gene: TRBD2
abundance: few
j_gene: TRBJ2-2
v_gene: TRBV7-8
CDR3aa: CASSLAALGREMFGELFF
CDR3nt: TGTGCCAGCAGCTTAGCGGCTCTGGGGCGGGAGATGTTCGGGGAGCTGTTTTTT

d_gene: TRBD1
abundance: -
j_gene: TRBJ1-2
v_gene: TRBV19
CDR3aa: CASSPRTGGLASYGYTF
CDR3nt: TGTGCCAGTAGTCCCCGGACAGGGGGCCTCGCGAGCTATGGCTACACCTTC

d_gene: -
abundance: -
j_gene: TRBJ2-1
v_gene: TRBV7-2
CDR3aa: CASSLGPRGHGIYNEQFF
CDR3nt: TGTGCCAGCAGCTTAGGGCCGCGGGGGCACGGAATTTACAATGAGCAGTTCTTC

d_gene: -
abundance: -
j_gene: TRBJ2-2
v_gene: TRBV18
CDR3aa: CASSPVTLNTGELFF
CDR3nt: TGTGCCAGCTCACCAGTGACACTCAACACCGGGGAGCTGTTTTTT

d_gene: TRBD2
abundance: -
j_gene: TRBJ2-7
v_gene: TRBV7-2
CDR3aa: CASSPSIAGGSIYEQYF
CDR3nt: TGTGCCAGCAGCCCCTCGATTGCGGGGGGCTCAATTTACGAGCAGTACTTC

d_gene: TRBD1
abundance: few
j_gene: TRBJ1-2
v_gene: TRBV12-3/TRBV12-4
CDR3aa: CASSPGGNYGYTF
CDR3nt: TGTGCCAGCAGTCCAGGGGGAAACTATGGCTACACCTTC

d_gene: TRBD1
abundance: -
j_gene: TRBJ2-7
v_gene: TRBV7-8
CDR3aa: CASSPTGGIYEQYF
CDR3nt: TGTGCCAGCAGCCCCACAGGGGGAATCTACGAGCAGTACTTC

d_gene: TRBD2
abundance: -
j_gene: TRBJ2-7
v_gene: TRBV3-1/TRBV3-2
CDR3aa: CASSLTSGLYEQYF
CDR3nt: TGTGCCAGCAGCTTGACTAGCGGGCTCTACGAGCAGTACTTC

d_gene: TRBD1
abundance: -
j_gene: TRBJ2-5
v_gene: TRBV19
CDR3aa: CASSIRQGRRETQYF
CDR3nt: TGTGCCAGTAGTATTAGACAGGGGCGGAGGGAGACCCAGTACTTC

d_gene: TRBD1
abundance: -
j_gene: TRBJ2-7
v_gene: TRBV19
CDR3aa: CASSIAARGTYEQYF
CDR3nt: TGTGCCAGTAGTATAGCGGCCAGGGGGACCTACGAGCAGTACTTC

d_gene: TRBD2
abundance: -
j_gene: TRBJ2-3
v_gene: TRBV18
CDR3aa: CASSTGLPLDTQYF
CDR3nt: TGTGCCAGCTCCACGGGACTACCTCTGGATACGCAGTATTTT

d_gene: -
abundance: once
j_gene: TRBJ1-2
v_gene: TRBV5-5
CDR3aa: CASSSEAISPGRSGYTF
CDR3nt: TGTGCCAGCAGCTCGGAAGCGATATCGCCGGGTCGGTCTGGCTACACCTTC

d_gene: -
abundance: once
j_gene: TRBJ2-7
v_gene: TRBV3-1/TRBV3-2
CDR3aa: CASSPPRGAREQYF
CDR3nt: TGTGCCAGCAGCCCACCCCGGGGGGCTAGGGAGCAGTACTTC

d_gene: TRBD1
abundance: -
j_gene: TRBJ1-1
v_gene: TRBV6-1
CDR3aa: CASSEAGGDRLEAFF
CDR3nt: TGTGCCAGCAGTGAAGCCGGGGGGGACAGACTTGAAGCTTTCTTT

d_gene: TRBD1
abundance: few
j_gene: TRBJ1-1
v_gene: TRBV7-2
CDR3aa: CASSLAIGQGKDAFF
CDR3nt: TGTGCCAGCAGCTTAGCAATCGGACAGGGTAAAGATGCTTTCTTT

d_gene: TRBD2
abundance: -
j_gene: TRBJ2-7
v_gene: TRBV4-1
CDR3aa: CASSQVPTSGGAREQYF
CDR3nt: TGCGCCAGCAGCCAAGTCCCGACTAGCGGGGGGGCAAGGGAGCAGTACTTC

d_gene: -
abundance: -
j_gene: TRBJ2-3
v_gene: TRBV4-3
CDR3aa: CASSQEPDTDTQYF
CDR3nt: TGCGCCAGCAGCCAAGAACCAGATACAGATACGCAGTATTTT

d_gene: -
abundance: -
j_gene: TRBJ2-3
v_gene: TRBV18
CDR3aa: CASSPLRDTDTQYF
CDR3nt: TGTGCCAGCTCACCATTGCGGGACACAGATACGCAGTATTTT

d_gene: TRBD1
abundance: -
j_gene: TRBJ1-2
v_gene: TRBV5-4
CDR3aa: CASSSRQGSYGYTF
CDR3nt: TGTGCCAGCAGCTCCCGACAGGGGAGCTATGGCTACACCTTC

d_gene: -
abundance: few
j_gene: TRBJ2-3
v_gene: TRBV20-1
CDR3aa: CSASSPLIRDTQYF
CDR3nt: TGCAGTGCTAGTTCCCCCCTCATCAGAGATACGCAGTATTTT

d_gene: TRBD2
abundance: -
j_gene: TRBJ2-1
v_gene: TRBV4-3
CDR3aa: CASSQASLSAGLVDEQFF
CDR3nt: TGCGCCAGCAGCCAAGCCTCGTTATCAGCGGGGTTGGTCGATGAGCAGTTCTTC

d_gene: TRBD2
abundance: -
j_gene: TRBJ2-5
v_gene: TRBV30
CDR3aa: CAWNRDAGTSGSETQYF
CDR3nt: TGTGCCTGGAATCGGGATGCGGGGACTAGCGGGAGTGAGACCCAGTACTTC

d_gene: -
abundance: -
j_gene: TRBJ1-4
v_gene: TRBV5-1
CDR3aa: CASSLDRPATNEKLFF
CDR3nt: TGCGCCAGCAGCTTGGACAGGCCAGCAACTAATGAAAAACTGTTTTTT

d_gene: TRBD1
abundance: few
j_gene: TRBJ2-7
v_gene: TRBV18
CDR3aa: CASSHNANRGGEQYF
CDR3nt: TGTGCCAGCTCACATAACGCGAACAGGGGTGGCGAGCAGTACTTC

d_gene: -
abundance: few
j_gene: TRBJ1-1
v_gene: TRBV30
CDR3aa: CAWNPGNTEAFF
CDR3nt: TGTGCCTGGAACCCAGGGAACACTGAAGCTTTCTTT

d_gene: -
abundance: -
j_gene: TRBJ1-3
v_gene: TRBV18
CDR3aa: CASSPETGGSGNTIYF
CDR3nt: TGTGCCAGCTCACCAGAGACGGGGGGCTCTGGAAACACCATATATTTT

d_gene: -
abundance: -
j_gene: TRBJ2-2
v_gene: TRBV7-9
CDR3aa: CASSLDTNTGELFF
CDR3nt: TGTGCCAGCAGCTTGGACACGAACACCGGGGAGCTGTTTTTT

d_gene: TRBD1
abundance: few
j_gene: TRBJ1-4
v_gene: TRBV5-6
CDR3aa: CASSFYRGSTNEKLFF
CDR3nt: TGTGCCAGCAGCTTCTACAGGGGATCGACTAATGAAAAACTGTTTTTT

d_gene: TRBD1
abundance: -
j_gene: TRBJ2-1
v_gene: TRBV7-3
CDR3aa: CASSSGDRGSYNEQFF
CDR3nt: TGTGCCAGCAGCTCCGGGGACAGGGGGTCCTACAATGAGCAGTTCTTC

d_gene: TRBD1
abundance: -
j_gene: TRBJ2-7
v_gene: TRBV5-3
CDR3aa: CARSLIKDRGREEQYF
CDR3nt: TGTGCCAGAAGCTTGATTAAGGACAGGGGGCGAGAGGAGCAGTACTTC

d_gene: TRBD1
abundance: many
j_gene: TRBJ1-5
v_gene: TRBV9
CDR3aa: CASSVSGGPNQPQHF
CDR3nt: TGTGCCAGCAGCGTATCAGGGGGCCCAAATCAGCCCCAGCATTTT

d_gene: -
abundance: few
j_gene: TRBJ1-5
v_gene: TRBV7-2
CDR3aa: CASSSTQGMWQPQHF
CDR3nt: TGTGCCAGCAGCTCGACACAGGGTATGTGGCAGCCCCAGCATTTT

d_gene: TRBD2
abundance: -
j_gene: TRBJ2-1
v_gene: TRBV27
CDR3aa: CASSPPLAGRAYEQFF
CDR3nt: TGTGCCAGCAGTCCCCCGCTAGCCGGGAGGGCCTATGAGCAGTTCTTC